A selection of T cell receptor beta chains follows, all from one sample in a study of blood T cell repertoires in COVID-19. Assay: immunoSEQ multiplex PCR; the TCRdb copy retains only in-frame clones and omits some. The table lists 110,000 or so clones, roughly 81% of them singletons, with around 3.3% in the top ten. Sequenced material: peripheral blood. These receptor sequences come from a man aged 35 to 55 with acute or convalescent COVID-19. Each CDR3 is given with its conserved first and last residue. Fields, in order: V gene, D gene, J gene, CDR3 protein. The D gene is left open where the match is weak.

>TRBV27|NA|TRBJ2-7
CASSLVGRTYEQYF
>TRBV29-1|TRBD2|TRBJ2-5
CSVPRGRSETQYF
>TRBV2|TRBD1|TRBJ1-4
CASSEGRSGGYGEKLFF
>TRBV7-9|NA|TRBJ1-2
CASSLAGAHFSGYTF
>TRBV24-1|NA|TRBJ2-1
CATSDPGRGYNEQFF
>TRBV19|TRBD2|TRBJ2-2
CASSTGTTNTGELFF
>TRBV18|NA|TRBJ1-1
CASSPLGEAEAFF
>TRBV5-1|TRBD1|TRBJ1-6
CASSLLGQGYNSPLHF
>TRBV4-1|NA|TRBJ2-7
CASSQLLGEVQYF
>TRBV7-8|NA|TRBJ1-1
CATGGSGDRSEAFF
>TRBV6-2/TRBV6-3|TRBD2|TRBJ2-7
CASSQPPGLARLYEQYF
>TRBV10-3|TRBD1|TRBJ2-7
CAISSDRGPYEQYF
>TRBV10-3|TRBD1|TRBJ1-2
CAITTDRVDGYTF
>TRBV7-8|NA|TRBJ2-1
CAVEFNNEQFF
>TRBV5-5|NA|TRBJ1-5
CASSLLAGVGQPQHF
>TRBV5-1|NA|TRBJ1-5
CASSLGGEGLGNQPQHF
>TRBV5-1|TRBD1|TRBJ1-2
CASSPNAGTAHYGYTF
>TRBV7-9|NA|TRBJ2-5
CASSLALQETQYF
>TRBV4-1|NA|TRBJ1-2
CASSRNRLEGRDGYTF
>TRBV24-1|NA|TRBJ1-4
CATSQGNEKLFF
>TRBV3-1/TRBV3-2|NA|TRBJ2-7
CASSQGFTGEQYF
>TRBV27|TRBD1|TRBJ2-7
CASSRAGTGAHEQYF
>TRBV4-1|TRBD2|TRBJ2-5
CASSQTTSGAFGGEETQYF
>TRBV9|NA|TRBJ1-2
CASSVGGEVYGYTF
>TRBV7-3|TRBD2|TRBJ2-1
CATAGGAYNEQFF
>TRBV6-5|NA|TRBJ1-1
CASTKMGRNTEAFF
>TRBV7-8|TRBD1|TRBJ1-2
CASSLGTGDYGYTF
>TRBV5-1|NA|TRBJ2-3
CASSLRHSDTQYF
>TRBV19|TRBD1|TRBJ1-1
CASSPRGVGTEAFF
>TRBV18|NA|TRBJ2-5
CASSPGAVKTQYF
>TRBV29-1|TRBD2|TRBJ2-1
CSVEGTSGATYNEQFF
>TRBV6-5|NA|TRBJ1-1
CASSYRGGKGTEAFF
>TRBV12-5|TRBD1|TRBJ1-1
CASGLPATGGTEAFF
>TRBV24-1|TRBD1|TRBJ2-2
CATSDTIGTGDTGELFF
>TRBV19|TRBD1|TRBJ1-2
CASSTTGLGGYTF
>TRBV19|TRBD1|TRBJ2-3
CASSAGQGADTQYF
>TRBV24-1|NA|TRBJ2-3
CATSDRDTDTQYF
>TRBV28|TRBD1|TRBJ1-4
CASNRPGGDEKLFF
>TRBV7-2|TRBD1|TRBJ2-7
CASSLAWTGTSYEQYF
>TRBV5-4|NA|TRBJ1-1
CASSFGNTEAFF
>TRBV7-3|TRBD2|TRBJ2-2
CASSLYGTRGLGTGELFF
>TRBV12-5|NA|TRBJ1-1
CASGLSGHEAFF
>TRBV23-1|NA|TRBJ2-5
CASSPGKETQYF
>TRBV12-3/TRBV12-4|NA|TRBJ2-1
CASSTLGDEQFF
>TRBV24-1|NA|TRBJ2-3
CATSDLHFGVGTDTQYF